Detailed here is one T cell receptor beta chain. Clones were read by immunoSEQ multiplex PCR, and TCRdb kept only the in-frame ones, dropping some. This table holds fewer than 150,000 clones, approximately 91% found once. The CDR3 covers 14 residues. CDR1 LGHDT and CDR2 YNNKEL come from the germline V gene (reference sequence). V was clipped by 3 bases and J by 7 bases, with 13 bases between them. The sample originates from a study of blood T cell repertoires in COVID-19. The sequence was obtained from a man aged 45-65 years with active or convalescent COVID-19. The rearrangement links TRBV3-1 (or the pseudogene TRBV3-2) to TRBJ2-1; D not certain. The sequencing input was peripheral blood. The DNA of the CDR3 is TGTGCCAGCAGCCATATGGTTGGCAAAAATGAGCAGTTCTTC. Residues: CASSHMVGKNEQFF.